The entry below gives a single TCR beta chain sequence along with its context. The data were taken from a study of control samples from healthy donors and cancer patients. TCRdb keeps only in-frame clones here, not all; method: immunoSEQ multiplex PCR. This sample has about 94,000 clones, with less than 95% found just once. This clonotype was sampled from a woman between 18 and 30 years old in good health. The sample consisted of blood.

The CDR3 sequence: CASSLGRGTLLNTEAFF. The CDR3 DNA reads as TGTGCCAGCAGCTTGGGGAGGGGGACCCTATTGAACACTGAAGCTTTCTTT. V gene TRBV5-6 combines with J gene TRBJ1-1; TRBD1 is a possible D gene (6 bases). Germline V gives CDR1 SGHDT, CDR2 YYEEEE. The CDR3 covers 17 residues. Between the trimmed V and J ends, which lost 0 bases and 0 bases, there was a span of 15 bases.